The entry below describes one T cell receptor beta chain. The antigen remains undetermined. The treatment denotes: 15 to 20 received Ad26.COV2.S at low or high dose, single or two shots; several received placebo; per-sample allocation not given. It was on day 63 after the first vaccine or placebo injection that samples were taken. These data come from a study of Ad26.COV2.S vaccination and SARS-CoV-2 variants. The repertoire was sequenced with immunoSEQ multiplex PCR; TCRdb's copy has only in-frame clones and lacks some. In the table there are about 400,000 clones, roughly 85% of which are singletons. Study-wide points: The study found similar non-spike TCR breadth in vaccine and placebo recipients.

J gave up 0 bases and V 3 bases, and 7 bases lay outside the gene matches. CDR1 is SEHNR, CDR2 FQNEAQ, per germline (reference sequence). The CDR3 runs 16 residues. V gene TRBV7-9 combines with J gene TRBJ2-5; TRBD1 matches at 7 bases. This receptor was identified in a person aged 18 to 65 who received the Ad26.COV2.S COVID-19 vaccine or a placebo. The sequenced sample was peripheral blood, obtained in a trial of Ad26.COV2.S vaccine versus placebo. CDR3 amino acids: CASSFGTAPYQETQYF. Written as DNA, the CDR3 is TGTGCCAGCAGCTTCGGGACAGCGCCCTACCAAGAGACCCAGTACTTC.